This TCR beta chain was sequenced for a study of monozygotic twins with inflammatory bowel disease (dated by TCRdb to about 2019). Background for the entire study: In total, roughly 28 monozygotic twin pairs made up the full study: 19 Danish pairs, all IBD-discordant, plus nine German pairs, of which four were IBD-concordant and five were IBD-discordant. The search for disease-associated traits relied mainly on comparing, within discordant pairs, IBD patients with their genetically identical healthy co-twins. Each individual had, on average, about 151 000 unique TCRalpha sequences and 181 000 unique TCRbeta sequences available for analysis. Broad study findings and their caveats: A decrease in TCRbeta repertoire diversity, as measured by inverse Simpson index, was observed in IBD patients compared with their healthy co-twins. Fewer clonotypes were shared with other individuals by IBD patients than by healthy twins, most markedly in patients showing signs of disease activity. No single strong signal or clonotype linked to IBD turned up in the results, so the idea that one exists was not supported. Because patients were on differing immunosuppressive treatments, the repertoires may have picked up extra background noise and inter-individual variability. Distinction between different T cell subtypes could not be achieved in the analysis. Repertoire similarity did not differ between concordant and discordant twins, possibly due to limited statistical power.

About this clonotype itself: Its antigen target is currently unknown.

An approximately 2.5 ml peripheral blood sample was drawn into PAXgene tubes per donor and stored at -80°C. Without any T cell sorting, total RNA was extracted from whole blood using the PAXgene blood miRNA kit on an automated QIAcube. Deep TCRalpha and TCRbeta repertoire profiling with unique molecular barcoding was performed on peripheral blood of monozygotic twin pairs concordant or discordant for inflammatory bowel disease. Smoking habits were recorded for all twin pairs, with individuals classified as current, former or never smokers. Looking up the germline V gene yields CDR1 SGHTA and CDR2 FQGTGA. The CDR3 goes from the cysteine to the phenylalanine over 13 residues. The DNA is unrecorded. Receptors were amplified or captured by 5' RACE. Preparation of each TCR library used approximately 3,200 ng of total RNA. For each sample, cDNA synthesis with SMARTScribe reverse transcriptase was split into eight separate reactions. During cDNA synthesis, template switching introduced unique molecular identifiers that contained a 6-nucleotide sample barcode. Two nested PCRs of 16 and 9 cycles amplified the TCRalpha and TCRbeta cDNA, and bead purification followed each PCR. Before amplification, the cDNA was both treated with uracil DNA-glycosylase and purified with the QIAquick PCR purification kit. The second PCR added Illumina TruSeq-compatible adapters along with sample-specific barcodes. TapeStation and Qubit were used to check library quality and concentration, and 4 to 6 ng of each library was pooled. Sequencing of pooled libraries was carried out on an Illumina HiSeq2500 single-index Rapid Run using 2 x 100 bp reads and custom sequencing primers. Turning to the authors' computational methods: MiGEC version 1.2.6 was used for UMI-based consensus assembly to correct PCR and sequencing errors. MiXCR version 2.1.1 was used to carry out V(D)J alignment, clonotype assembly and CDR3 extraction. To normalise gene usage, clonotype sharing and MAIT/NKT TCR abundance, the top 1000, 10 000 and 20 000 clonotypes in each sample were analysed. Diversity was computed as the inverse Simpson index with the vegan R package after downsampling to 27 000 UMIs. Paired Mann-Whitney U tests were applied to discordant twin pairs, and Benjamini-Hochberg correction was used for multiple testing. The reads underwent TCRdb reprocessing, giving one record for each CDR3 protein sequence and no DNA. It is TCRdb's table, rather than the study itself, that gives the V and J calls and clone size. In this sample's table one finds about 150,000 distinct CDR3 sequences. The ten largest clones add up to more than 0.95% of the sample.

Sample: blood. The chain is made from TRBV7-3 and TRBJ1-1; absent DNA, TCRdb's TRBD1 call cannot be checked. The TCR was taken from a human donor with ulcerative colitis or Crohn's disease, or a healthy co-twin of an affected twin (not recorded which). The CDR3 sequence is CASSLRGRGEAFF.